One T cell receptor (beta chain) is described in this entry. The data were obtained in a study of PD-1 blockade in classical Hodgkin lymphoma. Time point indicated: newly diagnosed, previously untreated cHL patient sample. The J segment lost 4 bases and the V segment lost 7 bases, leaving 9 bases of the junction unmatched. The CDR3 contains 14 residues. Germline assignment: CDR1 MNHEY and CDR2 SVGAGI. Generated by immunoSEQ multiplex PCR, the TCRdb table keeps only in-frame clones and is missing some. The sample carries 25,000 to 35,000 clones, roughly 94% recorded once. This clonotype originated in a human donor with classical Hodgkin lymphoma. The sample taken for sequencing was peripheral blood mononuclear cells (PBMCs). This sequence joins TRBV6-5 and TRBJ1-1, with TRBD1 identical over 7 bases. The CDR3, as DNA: TGTGCCAGCACCGGGACAGCCAGAGGCACTGAAGCTTTCTTT. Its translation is CASTGTARGTEAFF.